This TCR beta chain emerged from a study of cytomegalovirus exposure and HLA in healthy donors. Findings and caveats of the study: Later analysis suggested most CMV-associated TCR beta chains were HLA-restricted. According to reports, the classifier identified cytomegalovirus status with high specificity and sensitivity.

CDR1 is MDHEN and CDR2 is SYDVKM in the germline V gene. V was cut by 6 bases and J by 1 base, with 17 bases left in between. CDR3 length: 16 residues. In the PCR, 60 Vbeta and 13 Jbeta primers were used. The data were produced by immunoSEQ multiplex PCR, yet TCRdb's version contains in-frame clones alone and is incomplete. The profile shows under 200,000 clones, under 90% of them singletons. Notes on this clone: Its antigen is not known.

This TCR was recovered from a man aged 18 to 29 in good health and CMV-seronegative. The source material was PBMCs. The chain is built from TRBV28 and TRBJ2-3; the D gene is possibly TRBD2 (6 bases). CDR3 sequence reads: CASRSLSGGGTDTQYF. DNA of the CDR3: TGTGCCAGCAGAAGTCTTAGTGGCGGGGGCACAGATACGCAGTATTTT.